The rows below give T cell receptor beta chains drawn from one sample of a study of blood T cell repertoires in COVID-19. Data came from immunoSEQ multiplex PCR; TCRdb stores just in-frame clones and leaves some out. The data contain under 85,000 clones, about three quarters of them singletons. The sequenced sample was peripheral blood. Receptors originate from a woman older than 75 with active or convalescent COVID-19. Both conserved end residues are part of each CDR3. The size field is filled for only some rows; it gives once, few, many or a size class.

>.|TRBV19
CASSITDRGSNQPQHF
>.|TRBV7-2
CASSPRTGANNQPQHF
>.|TRBV9
CASSVGSWSGGLGYTF
>.|TRBV2
CASSERGGRGPQETQYF
>.|TRBV28
CASSGAGSDTQYF
>few|TRBV6-5
CASALTGVYNEKLFF
>.|TRBV6-2/TRBV6-3
CASSLLAGELYNEQFF
>once|TRBV11-3
CASSLDSSSQETQYF
>.|TRBV18
CASSFTGEETEAFF
>once|TRBV7-9
CASSQAGANTEAFF
>.|TRBV3-1/TRBV3-2
CASSPEDRRYYEQYF
>.|TRBV4-3
CASSQYHLSSYEQYF
>.|TRBV6-4
CASSEGANQPQHF
>.|TRBV2
CASSGGAPEQYF
>few|TRBV6-2/TRBV6-3
CASSYPIVGNQPQHF
>.|TRBV24-1
CATSAGRDTGELFF
>few|TRBV7-3
CASSLDPLAGELFF
>once|TRBV27
CASSYDSSYNEQFF
>.|TRBV19
CASSPQGGSNQPQHF
>once|TRBV4-1
CASSQGPGTGGVTEAFF
>.|TRBV24-1
CATSSNRVGNQPQHF
>.|TRBV5-4
CASSMVAGGNTGELFF
>.|TRBV5-1
CASSPIGGNTEAFF
>.|TRBV10-3
CAISEGQSYEQYF
>.|TRBV5-4
CASSLEDTGSPLHF
>.|TRBV6-4
CASSDGENSPLHF
>.|TRBV27
CASSRIGGAESYEQYF
>.|TRBV3-1/TRBV3-2
CASSQEGTSGEYQETQYF
>.|TRBV6-2/TRBV6-3
CASSYHFEGDQPQHF
>.|TRBV6-5
CASSLAGRWETQYF
>.|TRBV12-5
CASGSLGQGAGQPQHF
>.|TRBV13
CASSFGQVKEKLFF
>.|TRBV7-2
CASSLDREIGNTIYF
>.|TRBV6-5
CASSYSVGGMTEAFF
>.|TRBV14
CASSRGAWGGYTF